Described below is a single TCR beta chain sequence and its context. Its antigen is not identified. The record originates from a study of T cell responses to AZD1222 COVID-19 vaccine. Study context: Pooled in the analysis were second doses at about 4 or about 12 weeks.

Study-wide findings and caveats: Recipients of two AZD1222 doses showed rising Spike-specific TCR breadth and depth. Spike as a whole was targeted by vaccine-associated CD4 TCRs, dominant at 160-218 and 743-854. Donors in the cohort were predominantly white British and more often female, and clonal diversity was possibly underestimated.

Produced via immunoSEQ multiplex PCR; TCRdb's table is partial and in-frame only. The sample has about 180,000 clones, 85% to 90% seen once. Germline V CDR1 and CDR2: SGHRS, YFSETQ. This CDR3 has 13 residues. Trimming stripped 5 bases from V and 7 bases from J, with 15 bases between. The specimen comprised peripheral blood, sampled on day 0 of AZD1222 vaccination. This sequence joins TRBV5-1 and TRBJ1-1; weak D call: TRBD1 (6 bases). The clonotype was recovered from an adult in good health. The CDR3 DNA follows: TGCGCCAGCAGTGGTATACAGGGTAATGAAGCTTTCTTT. Translated, it gives CASSGIQGNEAFF.